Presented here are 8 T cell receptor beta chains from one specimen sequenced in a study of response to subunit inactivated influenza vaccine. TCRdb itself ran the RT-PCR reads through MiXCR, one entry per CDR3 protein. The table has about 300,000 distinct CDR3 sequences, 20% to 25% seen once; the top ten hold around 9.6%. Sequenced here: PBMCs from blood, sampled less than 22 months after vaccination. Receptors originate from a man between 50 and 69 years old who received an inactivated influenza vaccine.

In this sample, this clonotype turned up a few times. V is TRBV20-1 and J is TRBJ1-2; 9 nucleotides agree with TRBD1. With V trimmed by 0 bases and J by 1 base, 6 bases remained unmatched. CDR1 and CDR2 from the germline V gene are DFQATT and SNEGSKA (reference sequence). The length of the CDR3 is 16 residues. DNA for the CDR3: TGCAGTGCTAGAGATGAGGGACAGGGTGGTAACTATGGCTACACCTTC. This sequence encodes CSARDEGQGGNYGYTF.

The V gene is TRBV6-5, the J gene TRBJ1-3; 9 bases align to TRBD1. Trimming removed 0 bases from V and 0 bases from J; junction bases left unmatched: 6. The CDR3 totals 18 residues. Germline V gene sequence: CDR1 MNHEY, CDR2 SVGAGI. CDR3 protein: CASSYSLGQGYSGNTIYF. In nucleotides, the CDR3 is TGTGCCAGCAGTTACTCGTTGGGACAGGGTTACTCTGGAAACACCATATATTTT.

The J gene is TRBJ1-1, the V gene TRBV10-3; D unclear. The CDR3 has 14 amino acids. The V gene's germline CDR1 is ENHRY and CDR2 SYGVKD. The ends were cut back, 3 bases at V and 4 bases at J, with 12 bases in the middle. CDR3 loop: CAISERQEPTEAFF. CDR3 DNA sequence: TGTGCCATCAGTGAAAGGCAGGAACCCACTGAAGCTTTCTTT.

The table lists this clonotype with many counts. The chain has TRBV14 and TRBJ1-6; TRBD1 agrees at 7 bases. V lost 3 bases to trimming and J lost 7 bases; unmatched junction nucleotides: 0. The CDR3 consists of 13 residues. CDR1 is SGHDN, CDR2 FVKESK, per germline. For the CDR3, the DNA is TGTGCCAGCAGCCAGACAGGGAATTCACCCCTCCACTTT. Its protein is CASSQTGNSPLHF.

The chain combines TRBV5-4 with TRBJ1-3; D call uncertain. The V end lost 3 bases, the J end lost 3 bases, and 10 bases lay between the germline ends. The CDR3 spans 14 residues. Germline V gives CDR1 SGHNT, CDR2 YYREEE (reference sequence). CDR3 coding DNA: TGTGCCAGCAGCTCCCGGACTCATGGAAACACCATATATTTT. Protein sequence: CASSSRTHGNTIYF.

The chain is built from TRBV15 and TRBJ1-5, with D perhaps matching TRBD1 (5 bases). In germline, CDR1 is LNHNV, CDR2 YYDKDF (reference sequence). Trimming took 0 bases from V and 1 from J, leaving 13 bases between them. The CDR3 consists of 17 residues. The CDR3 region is CATSRDVKWGSNQPQHF. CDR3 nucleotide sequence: TGTGCCACCAGCAGAGATGTAAAATGGGGGAGCAATCAGCCCCAGCATTTT.

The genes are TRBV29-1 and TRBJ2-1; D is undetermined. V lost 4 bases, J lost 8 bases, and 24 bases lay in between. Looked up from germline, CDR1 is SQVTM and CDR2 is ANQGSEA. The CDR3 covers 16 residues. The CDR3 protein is CSVVLRGASLGYEQFF. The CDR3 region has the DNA TGCAGCGTTGTCCTTCGTGGAGCCTCCTTAGGCTATGAGCAGTTCTTC.

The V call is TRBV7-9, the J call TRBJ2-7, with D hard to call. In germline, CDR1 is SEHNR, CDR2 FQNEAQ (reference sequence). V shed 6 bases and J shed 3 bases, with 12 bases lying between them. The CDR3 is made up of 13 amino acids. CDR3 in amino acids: CASSPSGFYEQYF. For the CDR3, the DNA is TGTGCCAGCAGTCCCTCCGGTTTCTACGAGCAGTACTTC.